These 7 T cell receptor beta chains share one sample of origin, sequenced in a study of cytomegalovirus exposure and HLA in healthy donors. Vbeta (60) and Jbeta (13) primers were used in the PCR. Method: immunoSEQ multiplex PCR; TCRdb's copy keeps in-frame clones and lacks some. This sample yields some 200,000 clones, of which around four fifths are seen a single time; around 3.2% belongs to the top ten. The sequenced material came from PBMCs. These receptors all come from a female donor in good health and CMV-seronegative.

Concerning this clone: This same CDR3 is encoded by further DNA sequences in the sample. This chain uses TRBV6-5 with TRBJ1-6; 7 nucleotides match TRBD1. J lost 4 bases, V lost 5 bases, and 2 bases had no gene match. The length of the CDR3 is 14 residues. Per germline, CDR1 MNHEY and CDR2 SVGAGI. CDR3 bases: TGTGCCAGCAGTCGGGACAGTTATAATTCACCCCTCCACTTT. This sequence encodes CASSRDSYNSPLHF.

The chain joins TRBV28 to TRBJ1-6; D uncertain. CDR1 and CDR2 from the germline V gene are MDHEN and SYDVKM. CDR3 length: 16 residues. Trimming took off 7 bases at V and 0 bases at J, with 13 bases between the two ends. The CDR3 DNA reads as TGTGCCAGCACCACCGCCGAGGGCTCCTATAATTCACCCCTCCACTTT. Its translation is CASTTAEGSYNSPLHF.

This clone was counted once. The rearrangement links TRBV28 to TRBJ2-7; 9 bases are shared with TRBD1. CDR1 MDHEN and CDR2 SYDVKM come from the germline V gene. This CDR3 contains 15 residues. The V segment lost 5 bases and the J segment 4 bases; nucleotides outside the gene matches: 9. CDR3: CASSPRTGVRYEQYF. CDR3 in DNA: TGTGCCAGCAGTCCTAGGACAGGGGTGAGGTACGAGCAGTACTTC.

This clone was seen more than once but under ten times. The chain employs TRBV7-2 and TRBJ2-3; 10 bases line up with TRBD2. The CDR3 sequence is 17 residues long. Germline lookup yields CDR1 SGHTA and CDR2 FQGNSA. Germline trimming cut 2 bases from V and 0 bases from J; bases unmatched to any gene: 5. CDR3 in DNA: TGTGCCAGCAGCTTACGAGCGGGAGGGGGCAGCACAGATACGCAGTATTTT. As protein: CASSLRAGGGSTDTQYF.

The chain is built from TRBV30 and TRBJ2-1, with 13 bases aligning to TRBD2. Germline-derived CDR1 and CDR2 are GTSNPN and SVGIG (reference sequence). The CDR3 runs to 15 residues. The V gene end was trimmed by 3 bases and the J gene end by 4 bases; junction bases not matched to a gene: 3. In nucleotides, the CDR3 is TGTGCCTGGAGCCCACTAGCGGGGGGGTACAATGAGCAGTTCTTC. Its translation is CAWSPLAGGYNEQFF.

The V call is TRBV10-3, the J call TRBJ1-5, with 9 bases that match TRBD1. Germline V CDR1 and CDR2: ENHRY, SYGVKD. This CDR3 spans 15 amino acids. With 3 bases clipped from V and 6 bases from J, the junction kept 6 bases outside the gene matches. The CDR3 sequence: CAISDGQGRGQPQHF. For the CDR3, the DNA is TGTGCCATCAGTGACGGACAGGGGAGAGGTCAGCCCCAGCATTTT.

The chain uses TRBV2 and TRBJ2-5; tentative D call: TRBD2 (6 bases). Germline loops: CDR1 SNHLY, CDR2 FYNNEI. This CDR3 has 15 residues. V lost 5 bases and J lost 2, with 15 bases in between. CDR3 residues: CASSRDSGEQETQYF. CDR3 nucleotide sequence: TGTGCCAGCAGTCGGGACTCCGGGGAGCAAGAGACCCAGTACTTC.